What follows are 14 T cell receptor beta chains derived from one specimen sequenced in a study of T-cell reconstitution after alpha-beta-depleted transplantation in children. Unique molecular identifiers were used in preparing the TCRbeta library. TCRdb analysed the PCR reads with MiXCR anew, one entry per CDR3 protein. The repertoire holds about 360,000 distinct CDR3 sequences, with about an eighth as singletons. The sequences come from PBMCs, collected from the stem cell graft. The receptor set was obtained from a human donor who donated a stem cell graft to a child with Fanconi anemia.

This clonotype was counted only a few times. The chain links TRBV7-9 to TRBJ2-5, with D maybe TRBD1 (6 bases). V was clipped by 5 bases and J by 5 bases, with 12 bases between them. The V gene's germline CDR1 is SEHNR and CDR2 FQNEAQ (reference sequence). This CDR3 spans 13 amino acids. CDR3 sequence reads: CASSVQGAETQYF. In DNA form, the CDR3 reads TGTGCCAGCAGCGTACAGGGAGCGGAGACCCAGTACTTC. Full variable domain (remainder filled in from reference TRBV7-9 and TRBJ2-5): DTGVSQNPRHKITKRGQNVTFRCDPISEHNRLYWYRQTLGQGPEFLTYFQNEAQLEKSRLLSDRFSAERPKGSFSTLEIQRTEQGDSAMYLCASSVQGAETQYFGPGTRLLVL.

This clonotype was observed a few times. The rearrangement links TRBV4-2 to TRBJ2-5, with a weak D call TRBD2 (6 bases). The V end was cut by 0 bases, the J end by 5 bases, with 10 bases between. Germline CDR1 and CDR2: LGHNA and YNFKEQ. The CDR3 totals 14 residues. The CDR3 DNA reads as TGTGCCAGCAGCCAAGATTGGAGGGGCGAGACCCAGTACTTC. It yields the protein CASSQDWRGETQYF.

V usage is TRBV5-1 and J usage is TRBJ2-1, with D perhaps matching TRBD2 (6 bases). Looked up from germline, CDR1 is SGHRS and CDR2 is YFSETQ. This CDR3 contains 18 residues. Trimming removed 1 base at V and 2 bases at J, with 19 bases between. CDR3 nucleotide sequence: TGCGCCAGCAGCTTGTTAGGCGGGGCTAAGCTCGCCTACAATGAGCAGTTCTTC. This encodes CASSLLGGAKLAYNEQFF.

The sample holds many counts of this clonotype. The chain uses TRBV10-3 and TRBJ2-7, with TRBD1 as a possible D gene (5 bases). V was pared by 3 bases and J by 3 bases, with 18 bases between. This CDR3 region has 16 residues. CDR1 ENHRY and CDR2 SYGVKD come from the germline V gene. The CDR3 DNA reads as TGTGCCATCAGTGAATCGCGGCGTCAGGGCGGCTACGAGCAGTACTTC. Translated, it gives CAISESRRQGGYEQYF.

This clonotype has ten or more counts. V usage is TRBV7-6 and J usage is TRBJ2-3; 9 nucleotides agree with TRBD1. The junction had 5 bases not matched to a gene; V was cut back by 5 bases and J by 2 bases. CDR3 length equals 15 residues. Germline V gene data show CDR1 as SGHVS and CDR2 as FNYEAQ. The chain's CDR3 is CASSPGQGPTDTQYF. CDR3 DNA sequence: TGTGCCAGCAGCCCGGGACAGGGCCCCACAGATACGCAGTATTTT.

This clonotype was observed at least ten times. CDR3 coding DNA: TGTGCCAGCAGTTTGTATGGTGATGGCTACACCTTC. This sequence encodes CASSLYGDGYTF. The chain recombines TRBV12-3 or TRBV12-4 with TRBJ1-2; D gene uncertain. There are 12 residues in the CDR3. The germline V and J ends were trimmed by 3 bases and 6 bases, with 8 bases remaining between them.

This clonotype was counted many times. The V and J genes are TRBV4-3 and TRBJ1-1, with D perhaps matching TRBD1 (5 bases). This CDR3 comprises 13 residues. The germline V and J ends were trimmed by 2 bases and 8 bases, with 12 bases remaining between them. Germline loops: CDR1 LGHNA, CDR2 YSLEER. Here the CDR3 reads CASSQLEGLEAFF. In DNA form, the CDR3 reads TGCGCCAGCAGCCAACTGGAGGGGTTAGAAGCTTTCTTT.

In its sample, this clonotype was seen once. The chain employs TRBV4-1 and TRBJ1-2; D uncertain. Trimming removed 4 bases from V and 2 bases from J, with 20 bases in between. The CDR3 is 17 amino acids. The germline V gene has CDR1 MGHRA and CDR2 YSYEKL. The CDR3 loop reads CASSRRTDREGNYGYTF. The CDR3 DNA is TGCGCCAGCAGCCGCCGGACTGACCGGGAGGGAAACTATGGCTACACCTTC.

J is TRBJ1-5 and V is TRBV12-3 or TRBV12-4, with 7 bases aligning to TRBD1. Trimming cost V 6 bases and J 8 bases; bases outside gene matches: 7. The CDR3 loop spans 13 amino acids. This chain's CDR3 is CASRTGLYEPQHF. The CDR3, as DNA: TGTGCCAGCAGGACAGGGCTGTACGAGCCCCAGCATTTT.

The genes are TRBV6-5 and TRBJ2-5, with a weak D call TRBD1 (6 bases). This CDR3 comprises 14 residues. The germline V gene has CDR1 MNHEY and CDR2 SVGAGI. The germline V and J ends were trimmed by 4 bases and 4 bases, with 13 bases remaining between them. Here the CDR3 DNA reads TGTGCCAGCAGTTTAATGACGGACAGAGAGACCCAGTACTTC. Translation: CASSLMTDRETQYF.

This clonotype was seen a handful of times. The rearrangement uses TRBV4-3 and TRBJ2-2; D is perhaps TRBD1 (6 bases). This CDR3 is built from 15 residues. Germline CDR1 and CDR2: LGHNA and YSLEER. V was trimmed by 0 bases and J by 6 bases, leaving 11 bases between them. CDR3 in amino acids: CASSQDWAGAGELFF. The CDR3 DNA is TGCGCCAGCAGCCAAGATTGGGCAGGGGCCGGGGAGCTGTTTTTT.

This clonotype came up many times. The V call is TRBV12-3 or TRBV12-4, the J call TRBJ2-7; D uncertain. The V and J ends lost 6 bases and 5 bases respectively, with 11 bases between them. The CDR3 covers 12 residues. CDR3 amino acids: CASSSMGHEQYF. The CDR3 nucleotides are TGTGCCAGCAGCTCAATGGGCCACGAGCAGTACTTC.

This clonotype was recorded only once. This chain joins TRBV28 and TRBJ2-2; the D is unclear. Germline CDR1 and CDR2: MDHEN and SYDVKM. The CDR3 covers 12 residues. V lost 3 bases to trimming and J lost 6 bases, with 5 bases between them. The CDR3 spells CASSFDAGELFF. CDR3 in DNA: TGTGCCAGCAGTTTTGATGCCGGGGAGCTGTTTTTT. Variable domain in full (rest from reference TRBV28 and TRBJ2-2): DVKVTQSSRYLVKRTGEKVFLECVQDMDHENMFWYRQDPGLGLRLIYFSYDVKMKEKGDIPEGYSVSREKKERFSLILESASTNQTSMYLCASSFDAGELFFGEGSRLTVL.

This clonotype was observed a handful of times. Written as DNA, the CDR3 is TGTGCCAGCAGTAGGACGTTGAACACTGAAGCTTTCTTT. Its protein is CASSRTLNTEAFF. The chain uses TRBV27 and TRBJ1-1; D unresolved. Germline CDR1 is MNHEY and CDR2 is SMNVEV (reference sequence). This CDR3 has 13 residues. Trimming left V 5 bases short and J 0 bases short, with 7 bases between.